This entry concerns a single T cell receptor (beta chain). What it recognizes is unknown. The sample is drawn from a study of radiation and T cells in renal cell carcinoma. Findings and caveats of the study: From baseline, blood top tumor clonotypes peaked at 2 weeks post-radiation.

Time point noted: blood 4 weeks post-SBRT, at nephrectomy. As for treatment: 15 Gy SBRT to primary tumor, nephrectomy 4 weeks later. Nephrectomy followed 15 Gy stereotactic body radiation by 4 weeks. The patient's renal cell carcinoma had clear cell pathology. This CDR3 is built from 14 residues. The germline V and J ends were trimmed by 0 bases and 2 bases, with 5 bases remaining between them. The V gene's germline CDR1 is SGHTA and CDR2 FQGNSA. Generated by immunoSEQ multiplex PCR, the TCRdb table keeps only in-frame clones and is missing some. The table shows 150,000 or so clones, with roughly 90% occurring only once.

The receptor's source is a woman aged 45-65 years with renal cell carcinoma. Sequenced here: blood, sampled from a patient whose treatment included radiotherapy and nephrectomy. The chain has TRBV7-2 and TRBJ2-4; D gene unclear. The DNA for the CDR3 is TGTGCCAGCAGCTTAGCGCAGTCCAAAAACATTCAGTACTTC. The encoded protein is CASSLAQSKNIQYF.